This T cell receptor (beta chain) was obtained from a study of T-cell memory formation after mild COVID-19. Study-level results: Specificity for SARS-CoV-2 was not confirmed among the second-wave clones peaking on day 37.

On this clonotype: Its antigen is as yet unknown.

TCRdb re-called the 5' RACE reads through MiXCR, storing one row per CDR3 protein. The table records roughly 280,000 distinct CDR3 sequences, under 20% of them present only once. The germline gives CDR1 SQVTM, CDR2 ANQGSEA. The CDR3 consists of 12 residues. The V gene lost 7 bases and the J gene lost 1 base, with 10 bases spanning the gap. The specimen was PBMCs or a T cell subset sorted from them (not recorded which). The sequence came from a man between 18 and 35 years old who had mild COVID-19 (a few samples of this study predate the infection). Cell type and time point are not known. This chain connects TRBV29-1 to TRBJ1-1; D may be TRBD1 (5 bases). CDR3 residues: CSARAANTEAFF. The DNA for the CDR3 is TGCAGCGCCAGGGCGGCGAACACTGAAGCTTTCTTT.